Listed here are 11 T cell receptor beta chains from one sample, sequenced in a study of blood T cell repertoires in COVID-19. Using immunoSEQ multiplex PCR, the repertoire was profiled, and TCRdb retains in-frame clones only, with some absent. The data contain about 70,000 clones, approximately 90% of them singletons. The sample comprised peripheral blood. Every receptor here comes from a man aged 50-59 years with COVID-19, enrolled during active disease.

The chain recombines TRBV6-1 with TRBJ1-4; D is perhaps TRBD1 (6 bases). Per germline, CDR1 MNHNS and CDR2 SASEGT. The CDR3 runs to 14 residues. Trimming left V 3 bases short and J 7 bases short, with 12 bases between. CDR3 DNA: TGTGCCAGCAGTGACAAGGGAGGGGGTGAAAAACTGTTTTTT. Protein sequence: CASSDKGGGEKLFF.

This chain uses TRBV6-5 with TRBJ2-6; TRBD1 matches 9 bases. CDR3 length: 13 amino acids. From germline, CDR1 is MNHEY and CDR2 SVGAGI. After removal of 5 bases from V and 14 bases from J, the junction contained 7 bases not matched to a gene. The CDR3 DNA reads TGTGCCAGCAGTCGGGACAGGGAGGCCATCCTGACTTTC. As protein: CASSRDREAILTF.

The genes are TRBV7-7 and TRBJ2-5; TRBD2 agrees at 8 bases. The CDR3 is 16 residues long. Germline V gene sequence: CDR1 SSHAT, CDR2 FNYEAQ (reference sequence). The J segment lost 0 bases and the V segment lost 1 base, leaving 4 bases of the junction unmatched. The CDR3: CASSLGPSGYQETQYF. DNA of the CDR3: TGTGCCAGCAGCTTAGGCCCTAGCGGGTACCAAGAGACCCAGTACTTC.

The chain uses TRBV19 and TRBJ2-5, with D perhaps TRBD1 (5 bases). The CDR3 spans 16 residues. CDR1 and CDR2 (germline): LNHDA, SQIVND (reference sequence). Trimming pared 3 bases from V and 5 bases from J, leaving 19 bases between. The CDR3 loop reads CASSMRGRVALETQYF. In nucleotides, the CDR3 is TGTGCCAGTAGTATGCGAGGCAGGGTCGCTTTGGAGACCCAGTACTTC.

The CDR3 spells CASSVTAGSQETQYF. DNA of the CDR3: TGTGCCAGCAGCGTTACGGCGGGAAGCCAAGAGACCCAGTACTTC. The gene calls are TRBV9 and TRBJ2-5, with D perhaps matching TRBD2 (6 bases). The CDR3 loop spans 15 amino acids. The germline gives CDR1 SGDLS, CDR2 YYNGEE. The V end was cut by 2 bases, the J end by 1 base, with 12 bases between. Together with reference TRBV9 and TRBJ2-5, the CDR3 gives the full variable domain: DSGVTQTPKHLITATGQRVTLRCSPRSGDLSVYWYQQSLDQGLQFLIQYYNGEERAKGNILERFSAQQFPDLHSELNLSSLELGDSALYFCASSVTAGSQETQYFGPGTRLLVL.

The rearrangement joins TRBV7-9 to TRBJ2-5, with D perhaps matching TRBD2 (6 bases). CDR3 size: 15 residues. CDR1 SEHNR and CDR2 FQNEAQ come from the germline V gene (reference sequence). The V and J ends lost 6 bases and 5 bases respectively, with 19 bases between them. CDR3 nucleotide sequence: TGTGCCAGCAGTTGGCGGGCTCCGGCGGGGGAGACCCAGTACTTC. Encoded protein: CASSWRAPAGETQYF.

V is TRBV4-1 and J is TRBJ2-7; D may be TRBD2 (5 bases). Trimming cost V 3 bases and J 5 bases, with 14 bases left between them. The CDR3 runs 14 residues. CDR1 and CDR2 (germline): MGHRA, YSYEKL. Here the CDR3 reads CASSHRTGIHEQYF. For the CDR3, the DNA is TGCGCCAGCAGCCATCGCACGGGGATTCACGAGCAGTACTTC.

The rearrangement uses TRBV2 and TRBJ1-4, with 7 bases matching TRBD1. The CDR3 consists of 16 residues. The J segment lost 0 bases and the V segment lost 7 bases, leaving 8 bases of the junction unmatched. CDR1 and CDR2 (germline): SNHLY, FYNNEI. This CDR3 reads CASTSGQLATNEKLFF. CDR3 sequence (DNA): TGTGCCAGCACCTCGGGACAGCTTGCAACTAATGAAAAACTGTTTTTT.

V gene TRBV2 combines with J gene TRBJ1-4, with 7 bases lining up with TRBD1. The CDR3 sequence is 17 residues long. CDR1 and CDR2 (germline): SNHLY, FYNNEI. J gave up 4 bases and V 3 bases, and 11 bases lay outside the gene matches. The DNA of the CDR3 is TGTGCCAGCAGTGATTTGGATCCGGGACAGATTAATGAAAAACTGTTTTTT. The encoded protein is CASSDLDPGQINEKLFF.

This chain connects TRBV6-5 to TRBJ1-2; D is perhaps TRBD1 (6 bases). Germline assignment: CDR1 MNHEY and CDR2 SVGAGI. This CDR3 region has 15 residues. Trimming removed 0 bases at V and 6 bases at J, with 14 bases between. CDR3 in amino acids: CASSYSGTTFHGYTF. Written as DNA, the CDR3 is TGTGCCAGCAGTTACTCCGGGACAACATTCCATGGCTACACCTTC.

The chain is built from TRBV9 and TRBJ2-2; TRBD2 is a possible D gene (6 bases). CDR3 size: 15 residues. Germline values: CDR1 SGDLS, CDR2 YYNGEE. Trimming took 1 base from V and 5 from J, leaving 12 bases between them. Here the CDR3 reads CASSVTQGGTGELFF. The CDR3, as DNA: TGTGCCAGCAGCGTAACGCAGGGAGGAACCGGGGAGCTGTTTTTT.